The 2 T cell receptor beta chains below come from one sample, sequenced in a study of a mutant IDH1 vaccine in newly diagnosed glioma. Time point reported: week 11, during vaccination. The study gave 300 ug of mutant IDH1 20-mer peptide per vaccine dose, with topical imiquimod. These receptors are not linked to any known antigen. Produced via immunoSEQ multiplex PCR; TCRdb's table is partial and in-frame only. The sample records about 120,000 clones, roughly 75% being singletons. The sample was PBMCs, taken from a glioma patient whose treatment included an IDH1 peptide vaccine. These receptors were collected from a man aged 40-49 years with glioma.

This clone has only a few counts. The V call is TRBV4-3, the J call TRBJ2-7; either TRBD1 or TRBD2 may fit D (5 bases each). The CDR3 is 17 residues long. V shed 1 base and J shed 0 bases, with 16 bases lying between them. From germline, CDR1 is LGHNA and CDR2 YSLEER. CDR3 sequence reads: CASSQGSIGDPSYEQYF. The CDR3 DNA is TGCGCCAGCAGCCAAGGTAGTATCGGGGACCCCTCCTACGAGCAGTACTTC.

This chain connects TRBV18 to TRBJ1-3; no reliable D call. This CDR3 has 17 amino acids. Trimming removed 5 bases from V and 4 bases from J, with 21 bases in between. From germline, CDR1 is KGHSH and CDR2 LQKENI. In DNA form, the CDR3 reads TGTGCCAGCTCATCTCCTAAGACGGCACGGGAAGGAAACACCATATATTTT. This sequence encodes CASSSPKTAREGNTIYF. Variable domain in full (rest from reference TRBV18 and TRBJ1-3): NAGVMQNPRHLVRRRGQEARLRCSPMKGHSHVYWYRQLPEEGLKFMVYLQKENIIDESGMPKERFSAEFPKEGPSILRIQQVVRGDSAAYFCASSSPKTAREGNTIYFGEGSWLTVV.